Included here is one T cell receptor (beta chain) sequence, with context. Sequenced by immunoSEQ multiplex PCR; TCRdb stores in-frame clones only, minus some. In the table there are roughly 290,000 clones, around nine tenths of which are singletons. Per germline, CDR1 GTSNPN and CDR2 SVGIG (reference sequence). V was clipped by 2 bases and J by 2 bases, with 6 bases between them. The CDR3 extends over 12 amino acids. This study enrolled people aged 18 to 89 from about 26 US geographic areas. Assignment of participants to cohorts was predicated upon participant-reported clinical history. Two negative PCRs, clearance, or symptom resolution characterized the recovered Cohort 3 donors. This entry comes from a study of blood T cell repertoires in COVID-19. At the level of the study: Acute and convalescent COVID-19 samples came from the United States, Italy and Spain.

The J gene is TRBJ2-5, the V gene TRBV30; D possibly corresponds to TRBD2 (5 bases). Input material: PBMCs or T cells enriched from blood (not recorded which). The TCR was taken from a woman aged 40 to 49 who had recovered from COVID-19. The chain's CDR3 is CAWSSGQETQYF. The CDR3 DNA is TGTGCCTGGAGTAGCGGACAAGAGACCCAGTACTTC.